The entry below gives a single TCR beta chain sequence along with its context. CDR3 length: 16 amino acids. Looked up from germline, CDR1 is LNHDA and CDR2 is SQIVND (reference sequence). V shed 5 bases and J 6 bases; nucleotides not matched to a gene: 10. Original processing methods: Amplification of reference gene primers provided the estimated nucleated cell counts. This table comes from immunoSEQ multiplex PCR, and its TCRdb copy is limited to in-frame clones, with some not included. V and J calls and clone size follow that table, whereas D and trimming were derived from the DNA. The sample comprises roughly 280,000 clones, about 90% of which are singletons, and roughly 2.4% rests with the top ten. The sample originates from a study of blood T cell repertoires in COVID-19. Study in general: Both acute and convalescent COVID-19 samples were obtained from the United States, Italy and Spain. Sources were T cells, B-cell-depleted T cells, or PBMCs; the material itself was cDNA or gDNA.

The sample taken for sequencing was peripheral blood. This clonotype was sampled from a woman between 50 and 59 years old who had recovered from COVID-19. V usage is TRBV19 and J usage is TRBJ2-2; 9 bases map to TRBD2. The CDR3: CASSAQREAVSGELFF. The DNA for the CDR3 is TGTGCCAGTAGTGCCCAGCGGGAGGCCGTATCCGGGGAGCTGTTTTTT. The full variable domain, completed using reference TRBV19 and TRBJ2-2, is DGGITQSPKYLFRKEGQNVTLSCEQNLNHDAMYWYRQDPGQGLRLIYYSQIVNDFQKGDIAEGYSVSREKKESFPLTVTSAQKNPTAFYLCASSAQREAVSGELFFGEGSRLTVL.